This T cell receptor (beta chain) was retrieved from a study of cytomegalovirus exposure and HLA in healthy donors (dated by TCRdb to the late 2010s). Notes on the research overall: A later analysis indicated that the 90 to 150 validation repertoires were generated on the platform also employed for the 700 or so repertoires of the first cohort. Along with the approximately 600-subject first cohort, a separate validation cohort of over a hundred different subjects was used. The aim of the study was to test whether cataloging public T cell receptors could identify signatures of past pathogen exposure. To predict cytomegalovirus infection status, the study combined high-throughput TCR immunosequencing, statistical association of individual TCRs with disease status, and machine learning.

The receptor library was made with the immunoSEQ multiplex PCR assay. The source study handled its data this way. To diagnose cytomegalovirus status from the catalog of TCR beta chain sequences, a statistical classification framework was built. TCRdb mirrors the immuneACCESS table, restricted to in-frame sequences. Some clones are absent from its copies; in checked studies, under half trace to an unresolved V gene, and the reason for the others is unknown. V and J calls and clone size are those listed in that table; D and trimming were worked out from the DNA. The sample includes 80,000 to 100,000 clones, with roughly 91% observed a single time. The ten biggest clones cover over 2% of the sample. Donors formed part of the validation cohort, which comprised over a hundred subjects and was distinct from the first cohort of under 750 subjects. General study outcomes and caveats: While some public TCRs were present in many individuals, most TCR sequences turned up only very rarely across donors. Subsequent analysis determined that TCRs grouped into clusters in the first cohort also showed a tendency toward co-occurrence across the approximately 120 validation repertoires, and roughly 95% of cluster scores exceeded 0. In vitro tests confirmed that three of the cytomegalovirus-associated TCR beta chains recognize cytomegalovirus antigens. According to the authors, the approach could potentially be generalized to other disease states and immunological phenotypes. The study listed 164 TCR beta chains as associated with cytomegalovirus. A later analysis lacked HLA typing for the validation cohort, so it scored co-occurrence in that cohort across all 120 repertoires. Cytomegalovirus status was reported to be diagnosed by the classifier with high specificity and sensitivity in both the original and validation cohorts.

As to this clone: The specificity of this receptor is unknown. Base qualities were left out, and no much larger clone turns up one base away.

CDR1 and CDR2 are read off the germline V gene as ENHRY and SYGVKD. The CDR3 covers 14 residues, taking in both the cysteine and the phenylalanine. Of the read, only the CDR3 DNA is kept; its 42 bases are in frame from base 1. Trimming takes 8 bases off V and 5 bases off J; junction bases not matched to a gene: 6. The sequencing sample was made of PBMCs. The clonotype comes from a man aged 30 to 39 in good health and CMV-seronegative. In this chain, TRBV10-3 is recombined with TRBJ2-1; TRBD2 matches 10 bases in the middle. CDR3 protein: CAIRERGGNNEQFF. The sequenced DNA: TGTGCCATCCGAGAGCGGGGGGGCAACAATGAGCAGTTCTTC.